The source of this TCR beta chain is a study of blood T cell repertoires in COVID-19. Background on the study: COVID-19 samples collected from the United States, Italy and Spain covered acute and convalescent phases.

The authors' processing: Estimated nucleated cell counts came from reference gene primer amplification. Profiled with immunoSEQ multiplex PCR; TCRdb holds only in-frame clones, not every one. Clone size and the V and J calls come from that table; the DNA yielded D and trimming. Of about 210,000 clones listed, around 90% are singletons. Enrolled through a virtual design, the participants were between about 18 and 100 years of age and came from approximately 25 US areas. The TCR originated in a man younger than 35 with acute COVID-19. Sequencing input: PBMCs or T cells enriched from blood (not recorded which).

The CDR3 sequence: CASSLVLAGDTQYF. The CDR3 coding sequence is TGCGCCAGCAGCTTGGTTCTAGCAGGAGATACGCAGTATTTT. The chain uses TRBV5-1 and TRBJ2-3; D is possibly TRBD2 (5 bases). Trimming cost V 0 bases and J 5 bases, with 10 bases left between them. The CDR3 loop spans 14 amino acids. Germline V CDR1 and CDR2: SGHRS, YFSETQ. The whole variable domain, filled in from reference TRBV5-1 and TRBJ2-3, reads KAGVTQTPRYLIKTRGQQVTLSCSPISGHRSVSWYQQTPGQGLQFLFEYFSETQRNKGNFPGRFSGRQFSNSRSEMNVSTLELGDSALYLCASSLVLAGDTQYFGPGTRLTVL.